The clone carrying this T cell receptor (beta chain) appeared many times. Its antigen is not known. The ends were cut back, 2 bases at V and 1 base at J, with 11 bases in the middle. The CDR3 is made up of 15 amino acids. Per germline, CDR1 MNHNS and CDR2 SASEGT. This sample was included in a study of regulatory T cells in long-lasting Graves disease. Notes on the study in general: Under persistent disease, TRBV28, TRBJ1-2 and TRBJ2-5 were used preferentially.

Time point indicated: persistent/refractory GD, antithyroid drugs over 5 years with positive TRAb. From RNA extracted from PBMCs, the TCR library was made. iRepertoire HTBI primers and Arm-PCR of CDR3 regions built TCR beta libraries. MiXCR was run by TCRdb on the multiplex PCR reads, yielding one entry per CDR3 protein. Counted here are 700,000 or so distinct CDR3 sequences, approximately 29% occurring once; the ten biggest clones make up around 42%. This chain uses TRBV6-1 with TRBJ1-1, with D unclear. Specimen: peripheral blood mononuclear cells (PBMCs), collected when the disease was refractory, from a patient treated with antithyroid drugs. The TCR originated in a female donor with Graves disease. This CDR3 is CASSEPATRNTEAFF. The CDR3 coding sequence is TGTGCCAGCAGTGAACCGGCAACCAGGAACACTGAAGCTTTCTTT.